This T cell receptor beta chain was recovered during a study of blood T cells in healthy people across ages. General study findings and limits: Expanded clonotype changes were possibly confounded by unknown donor CMV status.

Per germline, CDR1 SEHNR and CDR2 FQNEAQ (reference sequence). J lost 4 bases, V lost 5 bases, and 11 bases had no gene match. The CDR3 contains 16 residues. Details on this clonotype: The target antigen is unknown.

The second PCR ran roughly 6 to 12 cycles with a sample-barcoded 5' primer and J-beta primers. TCRdb independently ran MiXCR on the 5' RACE reads; one entry per CDR3 protein. The table records about 800,000 distinct CDR3 sequences, nearly 60% of them present only once. The origin of this receptor is a man younger than 40 in good health. This chain connects TRBV7-9 to TRBJ1-2, with 9 bases identical to TRBD1. The specimen sequenced was blood. CDR3 amino acids: CASSLDRGQYLYGYTF. In DNA, the CDR3 is TGTGCCAGCAGCCTGGACAGGGGACAGTACCTCTATGGCTACACCTTC.